This T cell receptor (beta chain) is drawn from a study of blood T cell repertoires in COVID-19. Study as a whole: The study drew acute and convalescent COVID-19 samples from the United States, Italy and Spain.

Patients in Seattle were enrolled during active infection, then followed longitudinally. The protocol was immunoSEQ multiplex PCR, while the TCRdb copy is restricted to in-frame clones and leaves out a portion. The sample holds roughly 250,000 clones; roughly nine tenths are singletons and the top ten take 12%. Germline CDR1 is SEHNR and CDR2 is FQNEAQ (reference sequence). The V and J ends lost 1 base and 7 bases, in that order; junction bases with no gene match: 6. The CDR3 loop spans 15 amino acids. The V gene is TRBV7-9, the J gene TRBJ2-7, with 11 positions matching TRBD2. The sample comprised peripheral blood. The clonotype was recovered from a woman aged 25 to 39 with COVID-19, enrolled during active disease. The CDR3 region has the DNA TGTGCCAGCAGCTTAGGTAGCGGGGGGGCACGGGAGCAGTACTTC. This translates into CASSLGSGGAREQYF.